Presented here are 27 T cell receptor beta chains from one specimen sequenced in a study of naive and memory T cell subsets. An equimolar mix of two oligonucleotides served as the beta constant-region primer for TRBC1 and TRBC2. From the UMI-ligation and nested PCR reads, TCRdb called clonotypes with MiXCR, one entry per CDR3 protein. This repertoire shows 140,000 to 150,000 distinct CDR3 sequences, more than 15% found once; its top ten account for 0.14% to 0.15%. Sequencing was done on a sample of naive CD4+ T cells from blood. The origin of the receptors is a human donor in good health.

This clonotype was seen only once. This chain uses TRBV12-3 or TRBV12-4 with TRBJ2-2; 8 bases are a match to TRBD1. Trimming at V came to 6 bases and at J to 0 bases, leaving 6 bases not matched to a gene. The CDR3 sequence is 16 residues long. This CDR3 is CASSRGRTSNTGELFF. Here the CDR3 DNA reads TGTGCCAGCAGCAGGGGGCGGACCTCGAACACCGGGGAGCTGTTTTTT.

CDR3 sequence reads: CATSRGSSQGVSPLHF. The DNA of the CDR3 is TGTGCCACCAGCAGAGGTTCGAGCCAGGGCGTTTCACCCCTCCACTTT. The genes are TRBV15 and TRBJ1-6; tentatively, D is TRBD1 (5 bases). Per germline, CDR1 LNHNV and CDR2 YYDKDF (reference sequence). Trimming took 1 base from V and 9 from J, leaving 16 bases between them. The CDR3 runs 16 residues.

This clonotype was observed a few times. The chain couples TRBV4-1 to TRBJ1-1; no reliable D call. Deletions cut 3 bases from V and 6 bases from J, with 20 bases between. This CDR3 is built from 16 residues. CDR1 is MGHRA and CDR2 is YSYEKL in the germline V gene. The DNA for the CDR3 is TGCGCCAGCAGCCACCTAGCTCGCAGTAAAACCCCTGAAGCTTTCTTT. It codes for CASSHLARSKTPEAFF.

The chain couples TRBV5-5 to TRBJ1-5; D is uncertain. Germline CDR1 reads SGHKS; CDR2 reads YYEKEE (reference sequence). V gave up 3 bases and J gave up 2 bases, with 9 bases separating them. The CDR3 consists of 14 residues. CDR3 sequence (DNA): TGTGCCAGCAGCTACCGGGGAGGCAATCAGCCCCAGCATTTT. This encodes CASSYRGGNQPQHF.

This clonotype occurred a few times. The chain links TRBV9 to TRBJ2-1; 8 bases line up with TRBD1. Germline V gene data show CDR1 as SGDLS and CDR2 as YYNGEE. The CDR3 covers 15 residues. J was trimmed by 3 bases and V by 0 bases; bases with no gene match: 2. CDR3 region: CASSVEGQDYNEQFF. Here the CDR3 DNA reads TGTGCCAGCAGCGTAGAGGGACAGGACTACAATGAGCAGTTCTTC. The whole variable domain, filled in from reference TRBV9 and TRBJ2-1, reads DSGVTQTPKHLITATGQRVTLRCSPRSGDLSVYWYQQSLDQGLQFLIQYYNGEERAKGNILERFSAQQFPDLHSELNLSSLELGDSALYFCASSVEGQDYNEQFFGPGTRLTVL.

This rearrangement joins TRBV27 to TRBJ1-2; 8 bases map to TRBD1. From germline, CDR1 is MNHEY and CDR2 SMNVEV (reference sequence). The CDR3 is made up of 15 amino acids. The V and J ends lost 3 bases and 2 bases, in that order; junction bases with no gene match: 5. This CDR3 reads CASSFVQGANYGYTF. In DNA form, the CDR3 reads TGTGCCAGCAGTTTTGTGCAGGGGGCAAACTATGGCTACACCTTC.

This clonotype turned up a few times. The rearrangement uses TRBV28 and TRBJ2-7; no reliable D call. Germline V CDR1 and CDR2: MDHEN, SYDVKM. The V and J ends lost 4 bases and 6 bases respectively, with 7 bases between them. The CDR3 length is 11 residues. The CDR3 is CASSYRVEQYF. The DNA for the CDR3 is TGTGCCAGCAGTTACCGGGTCGAGCAGTACTTC.

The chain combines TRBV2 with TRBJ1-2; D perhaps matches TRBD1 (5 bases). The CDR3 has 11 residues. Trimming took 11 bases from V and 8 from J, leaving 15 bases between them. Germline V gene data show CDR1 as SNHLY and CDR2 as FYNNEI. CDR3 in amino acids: CAAGGTGGYTF. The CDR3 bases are TGTGCCGCGGGAGGGACTGGGGGCTACACCTTC.

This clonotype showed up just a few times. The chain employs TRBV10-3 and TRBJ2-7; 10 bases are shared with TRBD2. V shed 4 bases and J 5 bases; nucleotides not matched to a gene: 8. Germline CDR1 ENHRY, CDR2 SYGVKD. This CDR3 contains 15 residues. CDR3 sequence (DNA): TGTGCCATCAGTGGATCTAGCGGGAGACTGGACGAGCAGTACTTC. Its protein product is CAISGSSGRLDEQYF.

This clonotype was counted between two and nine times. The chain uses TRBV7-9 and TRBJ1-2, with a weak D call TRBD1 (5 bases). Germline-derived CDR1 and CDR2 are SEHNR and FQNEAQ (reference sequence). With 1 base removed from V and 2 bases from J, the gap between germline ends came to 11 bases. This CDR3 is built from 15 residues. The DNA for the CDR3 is TGTGCCAGCAGCTTAGAGGTGCGGGGGAACTATGGCTACACCTTC. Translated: CASSLEVRGNYGYTF.

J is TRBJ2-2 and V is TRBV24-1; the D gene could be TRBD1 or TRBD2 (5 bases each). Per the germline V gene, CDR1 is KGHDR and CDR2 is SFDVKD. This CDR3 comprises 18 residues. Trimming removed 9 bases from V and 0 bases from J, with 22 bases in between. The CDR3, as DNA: TGTGCCACCGGACACCGGGAAGGGGAGTCTACGAACACCGGGGAGCTGTTTTTT. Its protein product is CATGHREGESTNTGELFF.

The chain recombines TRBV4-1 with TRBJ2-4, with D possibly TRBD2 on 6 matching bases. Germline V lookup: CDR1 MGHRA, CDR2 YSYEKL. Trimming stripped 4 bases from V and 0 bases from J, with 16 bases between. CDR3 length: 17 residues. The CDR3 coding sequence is TGCGCCAGCAGCCTAGGGATCCTCGGGGGAGCCAAAAACATTCAGTACTTC. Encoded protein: CASSLGILGGAKNIQYF.

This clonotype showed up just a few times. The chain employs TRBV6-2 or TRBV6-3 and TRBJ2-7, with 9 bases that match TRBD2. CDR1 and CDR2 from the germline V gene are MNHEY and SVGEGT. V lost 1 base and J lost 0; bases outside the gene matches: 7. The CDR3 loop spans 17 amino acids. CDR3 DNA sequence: TGTGCCAGCAGTTACTTCCCTCTAGCGGGACGCTCCTACGAGCAGTACTTC. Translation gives CASSYFPLAGRSYEQYF.

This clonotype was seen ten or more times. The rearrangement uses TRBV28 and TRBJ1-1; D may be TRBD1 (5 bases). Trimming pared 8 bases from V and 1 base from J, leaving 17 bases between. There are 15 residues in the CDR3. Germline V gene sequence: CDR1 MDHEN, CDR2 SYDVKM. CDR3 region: CASPPPRGRNTEAFF. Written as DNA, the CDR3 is TGTGCCAGCCCACCACCTAGGGGTCGGAACACTGAAGCTTTCTTT.

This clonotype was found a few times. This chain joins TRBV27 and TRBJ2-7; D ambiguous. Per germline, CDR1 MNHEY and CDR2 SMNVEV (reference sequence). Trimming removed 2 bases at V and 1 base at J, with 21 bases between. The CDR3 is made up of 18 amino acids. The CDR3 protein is CASSLAPPNRARSYEQYF. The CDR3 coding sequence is TGTGCCAGCAGTTTAGCGCCGCCTAACCGGGCCCGTTCCTACGAGCAGTACTTC.

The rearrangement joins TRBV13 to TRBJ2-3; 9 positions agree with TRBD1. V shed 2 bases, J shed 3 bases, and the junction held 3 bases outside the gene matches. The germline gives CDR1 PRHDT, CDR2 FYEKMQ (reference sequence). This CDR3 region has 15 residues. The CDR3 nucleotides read TGTGCCAGCAGCTTATGGGACAGGGTAACAGATACGCAGTATTTT. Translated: CASSLWDRVTDTQYF. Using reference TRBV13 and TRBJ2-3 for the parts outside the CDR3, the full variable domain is AAGVIQSPRHLIKEKRETATLKCYPIPRHDTVYWYQQGPGQDPQFLISFYEKMQSDKGSIPDRFSAQQFSDYHSELNMSSLELGDSALYFCASSLWDRVTDTQYFGPGTRLTVL.

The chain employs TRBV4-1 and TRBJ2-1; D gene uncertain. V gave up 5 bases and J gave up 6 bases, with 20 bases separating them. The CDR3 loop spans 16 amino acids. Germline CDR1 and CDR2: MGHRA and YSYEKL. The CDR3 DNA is TGCGCCAGCAGCAAAGCAGTTAACCGAGTCTCCAATGAGCAGTTCTTC. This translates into CASSKAVNRVSNEQFF.

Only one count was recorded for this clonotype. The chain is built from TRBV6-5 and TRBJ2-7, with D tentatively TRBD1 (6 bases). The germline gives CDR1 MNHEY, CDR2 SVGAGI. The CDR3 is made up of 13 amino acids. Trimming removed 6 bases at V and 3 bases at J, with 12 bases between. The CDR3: CASRDTGYYEQYF. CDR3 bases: TGTGCCAGCAGGGACACAGGGTACTACGAGCAGTACTTC.

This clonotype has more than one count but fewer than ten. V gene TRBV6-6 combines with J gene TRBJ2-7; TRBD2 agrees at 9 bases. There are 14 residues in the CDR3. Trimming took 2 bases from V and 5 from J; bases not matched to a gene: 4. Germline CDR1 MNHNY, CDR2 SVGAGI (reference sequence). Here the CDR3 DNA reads TGTGCCAGCAGTTACGCGGGAGGGCCGAACGAGCAGTACTTC. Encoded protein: CASSYAGGPNEQYF.

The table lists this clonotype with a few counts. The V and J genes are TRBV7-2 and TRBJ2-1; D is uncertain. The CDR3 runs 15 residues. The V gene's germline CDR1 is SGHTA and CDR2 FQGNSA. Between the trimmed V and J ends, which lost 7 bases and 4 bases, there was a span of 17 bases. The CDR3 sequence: CASTKLPGIYNEQFF. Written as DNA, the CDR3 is TGTGCCAGCACGAAGCTGCCGGGCATTTACAATGAGCAGTTCTTC. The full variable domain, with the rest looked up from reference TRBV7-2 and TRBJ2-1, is GAGVSQSPSNKVTEKGKDVELRCDPISGHTALYWYRQSLGQGLEFLIYFQGNSAPDKSGLPSDRFSAERTGGSVSTLTIQRTQQEDSAVYLCASTKLPGIYNEQFFGPGTRLTVL.

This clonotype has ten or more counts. CDR3 sequence (DNA): TGTGCCAGCGCGGTAGCATCAGATACGCAGTATTTT. This translates into CASAVASDTQYF. The rearrangement links TRBV7-2 to TRBJ2-3; no clear D gene. The CDR3 is 12 residues long. From germline, CDR1 is SGHTA and CDR2 FQGNSA. Trimming took 8 bases from V and 4 from J, leaving 10 bases between them.

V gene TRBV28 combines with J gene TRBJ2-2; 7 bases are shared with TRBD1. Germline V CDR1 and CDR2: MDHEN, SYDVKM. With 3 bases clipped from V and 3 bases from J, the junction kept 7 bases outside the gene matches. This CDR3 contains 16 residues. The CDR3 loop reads CASSFLDRVYTGELFF. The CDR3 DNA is TGTGCCAGCAGTTTTTTAGACAGGGTTTACACCGGGGAGCTGTTTTTT.

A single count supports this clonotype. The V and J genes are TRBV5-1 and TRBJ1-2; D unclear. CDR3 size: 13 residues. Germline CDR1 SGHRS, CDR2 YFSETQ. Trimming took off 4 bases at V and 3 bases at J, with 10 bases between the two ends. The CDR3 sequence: CASSPGYDYGYTF. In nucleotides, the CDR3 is TGCGCCAGCAGCCCGGGCTATGACTATGGCTACACCTTC.

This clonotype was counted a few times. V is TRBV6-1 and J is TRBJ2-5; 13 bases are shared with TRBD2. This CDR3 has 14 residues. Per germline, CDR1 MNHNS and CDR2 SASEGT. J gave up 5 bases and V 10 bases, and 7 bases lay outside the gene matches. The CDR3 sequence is CATWTSGSLETQYF. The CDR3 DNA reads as TGTGCCACCTGGACTAGCGGGAGTCTCGAGACCCAGTACTTC.

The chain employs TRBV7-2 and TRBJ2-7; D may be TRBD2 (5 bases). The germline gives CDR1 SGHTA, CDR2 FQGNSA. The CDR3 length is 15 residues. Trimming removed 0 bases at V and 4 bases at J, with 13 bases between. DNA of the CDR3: TGTGCCAGCAGCTTAGCGGATGCGGGTGGATACGAGCAGTACTTC. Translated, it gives CASSLADAGGYEQYF.

The CDR3 protein is CASSSGQGYQPQHF. The CDR3 DNA reads as TGTGCCAGCAGCTCGGGACAGGGGTATCAGCCCCAGCATTTT. V gene TRBV6-2 or TRBV6-3 combines with J gene TRBJ1-5; 10 nucleotides agree with TRBD1. Germline CDR1 reads MNHEY; CDR2 reads SVGEGT. There are 14 residues in the CDR3. J was trimmed by 5 bases and V by 6 bases; bases with no gene match: 4.

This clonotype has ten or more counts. The CDR3 sequence: CAINGDSENYGYTF. The DNA of the CDR3 is TGTGCCATCAATGGGGACAGCGAAAACTATGGCTACACCTTC. The chain links TRBV10-3 to TRBJ1-2; TRBD1 matches at 7 bases. The CDR3 length is 14 residues. V lost 7 bases to trimming and J lost 2 bases; unmatched junction nucleotides: 7. From germline, CDR1 is ENHRY and CDR2 SYGVKD.